The clone carrying this TCR beta chain was seen ten or more times. Its specificity is unknown. CDR3 length: 20 residues. From germline, CDR1 is LNHDA and CDR2 SQIVND (reference sequence). Trimming took 7 bases from V and 0 from J; bases not matched to a gene: 17. This record belongs to a study of T cells in Graves' hyperthyroidism and ophthalmopathy. The CDR3 regions of TCR beta were amplified from RNA transcripts. First-round RT-PCR with HTBI primers amplified the TCR CDR3 region. TCRdb reprocessed the multiplex PCR reads via MiXCR and lists one record per CDR3 protein. The table shows 300,000 to 400,000 distinct CDR3 sequences, with 11% to 15% occurring only once. Study-wide results and caveats: Blood shared most expanded thyroid clonotypes above 0.001.

Recently diagnosed hyperthyroidism of less than 2 months' duration affected patients aged 18 to 65. Extraction of PBMCs used more than 8.5 ml of fresh peripheral blood. The sample consisted of blood. The V and J genes are TRBV19 and TRBJ2-2; 10 bases are a match to TRBD2. The clonotype originates from an older woman with Graves' hyperthyroidism. The CDR3 reads CASIPTSGTSAFSNTGELFF. CDR3 coding DNA: TGTGCCAGTATCCCTACTTCCGGGACTAGCGCGTTTTCGAACACCGGGGAGCTGTTTTTT.